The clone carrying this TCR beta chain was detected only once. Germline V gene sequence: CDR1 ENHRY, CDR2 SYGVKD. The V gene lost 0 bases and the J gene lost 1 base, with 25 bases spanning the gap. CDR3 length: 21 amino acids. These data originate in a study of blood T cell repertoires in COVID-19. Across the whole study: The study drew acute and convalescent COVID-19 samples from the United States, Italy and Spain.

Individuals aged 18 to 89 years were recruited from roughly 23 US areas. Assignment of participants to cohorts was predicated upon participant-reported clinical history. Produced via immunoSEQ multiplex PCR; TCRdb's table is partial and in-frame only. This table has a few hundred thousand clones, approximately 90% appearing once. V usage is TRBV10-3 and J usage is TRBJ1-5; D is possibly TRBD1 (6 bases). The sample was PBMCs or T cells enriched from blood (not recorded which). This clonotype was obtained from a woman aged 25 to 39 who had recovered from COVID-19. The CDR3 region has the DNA TGTGCCATCAGTGAGTCGGGGGAGGGCAGGGGCCTTTCCAGGAGCAATCAGCCCCAGCATTTT. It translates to CAISESGEGRGLSRSNQPQHF.